This TCR beta chain was recorded in a study of cytomegalovirus exposure and HLA in healthy donors. Overall study results and limits: Specificity of a few CMV-associated chains for CMV antigens was verified in vitro. It was shown in a later analysis that HLA-associated TCR beta chains were more clonally expanded than other, equally common chains.

Regarding this clone: Its cognate antigen is unknown.

The PCR made use of 60 Vbeta and 13 Jbeta primers. Some clones are missing from TCRdb's copy, which holds only in-frame ones; the method was immunoSEQ multiplex PCR. The profile shows approximately 100,000 clones, approximately 73% of them singletons. The sequence was collected from a man aged 40-49 years in good health and CMV-seronegative. Sequencing was performed on PBMCs.

For the CDR3, the DNA is TGTGCCAGCAGCCCCCTGGGCCCGCCCTCTGGAAACACCATATATTTT. This translates into CASSPLGPPSGNTIYF. This chain joins TRBV14 and TRBJ1-3, with D unclear. V gave up 4 bases and J gave up 0 bases, with 13 bases separating them. The germline CDR1 and CDR2 sequences are SGHDN and FVKESK. The length of the CDR3 is 16 residues. The variable domain in full, completed from reference TRBV14 and TRBJ1-3, reads EAGVTQFPSHSVIEKGQTVTLRCDPISGHDNLYWYRRVMGKEIKFLLHFVKESKQDESGMPNNRFLAERTGGTYSTLKVQPAELEDSGVYFCASSPLGPPSGNTIYFGEGSWLTVV.